A single sample is the source of the 9 T cell receptor beta chains below, sequenced in a study of T cells in tuberculosis. Sequenced by immunoSEQ multiplex PCR; TCRdb stores in-frame clones only, minus some. Of about 25,000 clones in the sample, around nine tenths are singletons; the top ten hold about a sixth. Sequenced sample: PBMCs. These receptors all stem from a donor aged 10-29 years with latent tuberculosis or without tuberculosis infection. Some clones in this sample may be carry-over from other donors' samples.

The chain has TRBV15 and TRBJ1-1; 7 nucleotides match TRBD1. CDR3 length: 19 residues. The germline CDR1 and CDR2 sequences are LNHNV and YYDKDF (reference sequence). V was clipped by 0 bases and J by 0 bases; unmatched bases: 13. CDR3 nucleotide sequence: TGTGCCACCAGCAGAGATAACGTACAGGGGCAAAACCTGAACACTGAAGCTTTCTTT. It yields the protein CATSRDNVQGQNLNTEAFF.

The CDR3 is CASSPLAGGTDTQYF. CDR3 DNA sequence: TGTGCCAGCTCACCGCTAGCGGGGGGCACAGATACGCAGTATTTT. The V call is TRBV18, the J call TRBJ2-3; 10 bases match TRBD2. With V trimmed by 3 bases and J by 1 base, 1 base remained unmatched. Germline CDR1 KGHSH, CDR2 LQKENI. The length of the CDR3 is 15 residues.

The chain links TRBV29-1 to TRBJ2-3; D not resolved. Germline CDR1 SQVTM, CDR2 ANQGSEA. V shed 7 bases and J shed 6 bases, with 17 bases lying between them. This CDR3 comprises 13 residues. As DNA, the CDR3 is TGCAGCGGTGCTGGGCCCTCCGGCGATACGCAGTATTTT. It specifies CSGAGPSGDTQYF.

Remarks on this clone: One end of the junction is discordant with germline, which a read error may explain. The CDR3 sequence: CASSMDRGNEQFF. The DNA of the CDR3 is TGTGCTAGCAGCATGGACAGGGGGAATGAGCAGTTCTTC. The chain is built from TRBV7-7 and TRBJ2-1, with 10 positions matching TRBD1. The CDR3 sequence is 13 residues long. CDR1 is SSHAT and CDR2 is FNYEAQ in the germline V gene (reference sequence).

As concerns this clone: Germline and junction disagree at one end, which may indicate a read error. The chain combines TRBV19 with TRBJ2-7; possible D gene TRBD1, 6 bases. Germline V gives CDR1 LNHDA, CDR2 SQIVND (reference sequence). This CDR3 region has 19 residues. Here the CDR3 DNA reads TGTGCCAGCAGTATTTTTTTAGACAGGAGTACAGCTTCTAACTACGAGCAGTACTTC. Protein sequence: CASSIFLDRSTASNYEQYF.

About this clone itself: The limits of the CDR3 on the DNA are not certain, so only TCRdb's listed CDR3 is given. The gene calls are TRBV12-5 and TRBJ2-2; the table's D call, TRBD1, has no DNA check behind it. Inclusive of both ends, the CDR3 amounts to 16 amino acids. CDR1 is LGHNT, CDR2 FRNRAP, per germline. This CDR3 is CASGLVMGQYTGELFF.

This rearrangement joins TRBV11-2 to TRBJ2-1, with a tentative D call TRBD2 (5 bases). Looked up from germline, CDR1 is SGHAT and CDR2 is FQNNGV. The V end was cut by 1 base, the J end by 8 bases, with 12 bases between. This CDR3 has 14 amino acids. The CDR3 loop reads CASSLVPRGHEQFF. The CDR3 region has the DNA TGTGCCAGCAGCTTAGTCCCCCGAGGGCATGAGCAGTTCTTC.

The chain is built from TRBV30 and TRBJ2-1; 9 bases map to TRBD2. Germline loops: CDR1 GTSNPN, CDR2 SVGIG (reference sequence). The length of the CDR3 is 15 residues. With V trimmed by 5 bases and J by 7 bases, 12 bases remained unmatched. The CDR3 spells CAWERASSGVNEQFF. The CDR3 nucleotides are TGTGCCTGGGAACGGGCGTCTAGCGGGGTAAATGAGCAGTTCTTC.

V is TRBV6-5 and J is TRBJ1-5; TRBD1 aligns across 11 bases. CDR1 and CDR2 (germline): MNHEY, SVGAGI. The CDR3 extends over 15 amino acids. V lost 2 bases, J lost 4 bases, and 1 base stayed unmatched. The CDR3 nucleotides read TGTGCCAGCAGTTACGGGACAGGGGGGAATCAGCCCCAGCATTTT. The encoded protein is CASSYGTGGNQPQHF.